The present entry profiles one T cell receptor beta chain with its context. Antigen: not known. Germline-derived CDR1 and CDR2 are SGHTA and FQGNSA. The CDR3 length is 14 residues. V was pared by 3 bases and J by 7 bases, with 16 bases between. This sample was taken from a study of T cells after yellow fever vaccination. Each CDR3 protein gets one entry after TCRdb re-called the 5' RACE reads with MiXCR. The table lists 310,000 or so distinct CDR3 sequences, approximately 3.8% of them singletons. Study conclusions and caveats: The bulk population could contribute abundant contaminating clonotypes to FACS-sorted repertoires.

The chain recombines TRBV7-2 with TRBJ2-7; the D gene could be TRBD1 or TRBD2 (7 bases each). Sequencing used PBMCs, obtained on the day of the yellow fever booster vaccination. The clonotype comes from a man aged 18 to 30 who received the YFV17D yellow fever vaccine. In DNA form, the CDR3 reads TGTGCCAGCAGCTTTCAGGGGGGGGATAGGGAGCAGTACGTC. Translated, it gives CASSFQGGDREQYV.